This paragraph reports one T cell receptor (beta chain). Read data end 3 residues before the CDR3 end; the end is taken from the germline J gene. This entry belongs to a study of T cells in women clearing cervical HPV infection. Whole-study context: Women with histologically confirmed HPV16-related CIN3 or worse, 2 with invasive cancer, served as cases.

The CDR3 covers 14 residues. The V gene's germline CDR1 is SEHNR and CDR2 FQNEAQ (reference sequence). The table came from immunoSEQ multiplex PCR; TCRdb's copy has only in-frame clones and leaves some out. The listing contains fewer than 30,000 clones. The sample consisted of blood buffy coat. The chain is built from TRBV7-9 and TRBJ1-2; D may be TRBD1 (5 bases). The TCR was taken from a woman between 18 and 70 years old with a cervical HPV16 infection that either progressed to CIN3+ or cleared (not recorded which). CDR3 DNA, as far as it was read: TGTGCCAGCAGCCTCGACAGTCCCCCTGGGGAC. Its translation: CASSLDSPPGD. The whole CDR3 region reads CASSLDSPPGDYTF. The whole variable domain, remainder taken from reference TRBV7-9 and TRBJ1-2, is DTGVSQNPRHKITKRGQNVTFRCDPISEHNRLYWYRQTLGQGPEFLTYFQNEAQLEKSRLLSDRFSAERPKGSFSTLEIQRTEQGDSAMYLCASSLDSPPGDYTFGSGTRLTVV.